A selection of T cell receptor beta chains follows, all from one sample in a study of shared clonotypes between healthy human individuals. TCRdb keeps only in-frame clones here, not all; method: immunoSEQ multiplex PCR. The sample gives about 600,000 clones, roughly 97% of which show up once; less than 0.065% is in the top ten. The specimen was naive CD4+ T cells sorted from blood. The receptors shown here come from a woman aged 25 to 39 in good health. Each CDR3 is given with its conserved first and last residue. D genes are given only for firm matches. A clone size is listed for some rows: how often the clone was seen (once, few, many), or a class if it is expanded.

CDR3	DNA	J	length	D	size	V
CASSRQGPEAFF	TGTGCCAGCAGCAGACAGGGCCCTGAAGCTTTCTTT	TRBJ1-1	12	TRBD1	-	TRBV7-9
CASTPPAQSTEAFF	TGTGCCAGTACCCCACCGGCGCAGTCTACTGAAGCTTTCTTT	TRBJ1-1	14	-	-	TRBV19
CASTAGVSTGELFF	TGTGCCAGCACAGCGGGAGTATCCACCGGGGAGCTGTTTTTT	TRBJ2-2	14	TRBD2	-	TRBV5-8
CASSFLGTSSYEQYF	TGTGCCAGCAGTTTTCTGGGGACTAGCTCCTACGAGCAGTACTTC	TRBJ2-7	15	TRBD2	-	TRBV28
CASSLAGNTDTQYF	TGCGCCAGCAGCTTGGCGGGGAACACAGATACGCAGTATTTT	TRBJ2-3	14	-	-	TRBV5-1
CASSLDLYEQYF	TGTGCCAGCAGCTTAGATCTCTACGAGCAGTACTTC	TRBJ2-7	12	-	-	TRBV11-2
CASSLRESTDTQYF	TGCGCCAGCAGCTTGAGGGAGAGCACAGATACGCAGTATTTT	TRBJ2-3	14	-	-	TRBV5-1
CASSLTSGRATETQYF	TGTGCCAGCAGCCTGACTAGCGGGAGGGCCACGGAGACCCAGTACTTC	TRBJ2-5	16	TRBD2	-	TRBV13
CASNRAVNSPLHF	TGTGCCAGCAACCGGGCCGTCAATTCACCCCTCCACTTT	TRBJ1-6	13	-	-	TRBV27
CAISEEAGRQPQHF	TGTGCCATCAGTGAAGAGGCAGGTAGACAGCCCCAGCATTTT	TRBJ1-5	14	-	-	TRBV10-3
CASSSETDTQYF	TGTGCCAGCAGCTCAGAAACAGATACGCAGTATTTT	TRBJ2-3	12	-	-	TRBV5-4
CASSLPGGYEQYF	TGCGCCAGCAGCTTGCCAGGGGGCTACGAGCAGTACTTC	TRBJ2-7	13	TRBD1	-	TRBV5-1
CASSPGQTMNTEAFF	TGTGCCAGCAGTCCAGGACAGACCATGAACACTGAAGCTTTCTTT	TRBJ1-1	15	-	-	TRBV28
CASSFTTTKGPNEQFF	TGTGCCAGCAGTTTCACTACCACGAAGGGGCCCAATGAGCAGTTCTTC	TRBJ2-1	16	-	-	TRBV28
CASSPYPVPRDSQETQYF	TGTGCCAGCTCACCATACCCCGTTCCCCGGGACAGCCAAGAGACCCAGTACTTC	TRBJ2-5	18	TRBD1	-	TRBV18
CATSRGRIVFF	TGTGCCACCAGCAGAGGACGAATAGTGTTTTTT	TRBJ1-4	11	-	-	TRBV15
CASSPGQGAGDEAFF	TGTGCCAGCAGCCCGGGACAGGGGGCTGGAGATGAAGCTTTCTTT	TRBJ1-1	15	TRBD1	once	TRBV28
CASSTTLIRSASGELFF	TGTGCCAGCAGCACGACTCTTATACGTTCAGCATCCGGGGAGCTGTTTTTT	TRBJ2-2	17	-	-	TRBV11-2
CASSEVLAAGYEKLFF	TGTGCCAGCAGTGAAGTTTTGGCAGCCGGGTATGAAAAACTGTTTTTT	TRBJ1-4	16	-	-	TRBV6-1
CASSGAAGGEETQYF	TGTGCCAGCAGTGGGGCAGCGGGAGGGGAGGAGACCCAGTACTTC	TRBJ2-5	15	TRBD2	-	TRBV27
CATRIESSYEQYF	TGTGCCACCCGGATCGAAAGCTCCTACGAGCAGTACTTC	TRBJ2-7	13	-	-	TRBV10-3
CASSPEWMYNEQFF	TGCGCCAGCAGCCCCGAGTGGATGTACAATGAGCAGTTCTTC	TRBJ2-1	14	-	-	TRBV5-1
CASSLIRQGSTEAFF	TGTGCCAGCAGCTTAATTCGACAGGGAAGCACTGAAGCTTTCTTT	TRBJ1-1	15	TRBD1	-	TRBV7-8
CASSQTQSLAKNIQYF	TGCGCCAGCAGCCAAACCCAGTCCCTAGCCAAAAACATTCAGTACTTC	TRBJ2-4	16	-	-	TRBV4-1
CASSPRTGEGYGYTF	TGCGCCAGCAGCCCGAGGACAGGGGAAGGCTATGGCTACACCTTC	TRBJ1-2	15	TRBD1	-	TRBV4-1
CASSEPPGGQPYGYTF	TGTGCCAGCAGTGAACCGCCGGGCGGACAGCCCTATGGCTACACCTTC	TRBJ1-2	16	-	-	TRBV28
CASSLTSGSGNNEQFF	TGTGCCAGCAGCTTAACTAGCGGGAGTGGTAACAATGAGCAGTTCTTC	TRBJ2-1	16	TRBD2	-	TRBV7-3
CASSQAPGASEQYF	TGCGCCAGCAGCCAAGCCCCAGGGGCAAGCGAGCAGTACTTC	TRBJ2-7	14	-	-	TRBV4-1
CAISGAPVPGELFF	TGTGCCATCAGTGGCGCCCCGGTCCCCGGGGAGCTGTTTTTT	TRBJ2-2	14	-	-	TRBV10-3
CASSLSMSGEKLFF	TGTGCCAGCAGCTTAAGCATGTCGGGTGAAAAACTGTTTTTT	TRBJ1-4	14	-	-	TRBV7-8
CAIRLAANSPLHF	TGTGCCATCCGCCTCGCCGCGAATTCACCCCTCCACTTT	TRBJ1-6	13	-	-	TRBV10-3
CASSEISRGQTPQHF	TGTGCCAGCAGTGAAATTAGTCGGGGCCAGACGCCCCAGCATTTT	TRBJ1-5	15	-	-	TRBV6-1
CASSTGQNYGYTF	TGTGCCAGTAGTACTGGACAGAACTATGGCTACACCTTC	TRBJ1-2	13	-	-	TRBV19
CASSAPGLAGGSEQFF	TGTGCCAGCAGCGCACCGGGACTAGCGGGAGGCAGTGAGCAGTTCTTC	TRBJ2-1	16	TRBD2	-	TRBV5-5